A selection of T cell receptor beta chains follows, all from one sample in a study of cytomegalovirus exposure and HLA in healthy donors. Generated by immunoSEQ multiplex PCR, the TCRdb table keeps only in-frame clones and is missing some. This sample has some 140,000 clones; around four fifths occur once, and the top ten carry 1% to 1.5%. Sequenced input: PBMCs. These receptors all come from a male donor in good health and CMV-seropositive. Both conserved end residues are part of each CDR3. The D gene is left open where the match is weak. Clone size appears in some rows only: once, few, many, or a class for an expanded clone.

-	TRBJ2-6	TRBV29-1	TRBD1	TGCAGCGTAAGGACAGGGGCGAGCTCTGGGGCCAACGTCCTGACTTTC	CSVRTGASSGANVLTF
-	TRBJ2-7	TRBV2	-	TGTGCCAGCAGTGAACAGAGGTTCAACGAGCAGTACTTC	CASSEQRFNEQYF
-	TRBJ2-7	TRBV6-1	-	TGTGCCAGCCGAGACAGTCACGAGCAGTACTTC	CASRDSHEQYF
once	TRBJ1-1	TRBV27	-	TGTGCCAGCAGTTTATCGGGCACCCTGAACACTGAAGCTTTCTTT	CASSLSGTLNTEAFF
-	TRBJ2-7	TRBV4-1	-	TGCGCCAGCAGCCAGACTAAAAACTACGAGCAGTACTTC	CASSQTKNYEQYF
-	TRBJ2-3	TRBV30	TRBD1	TGTGCCTGGAGTCCCCAGGGGGCAGATACGCAGTATTTT	CAWSPQGADTQYF
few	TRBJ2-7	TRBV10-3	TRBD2	TGTGCCATCAAGAGCGGGGAGTCCTACGAGCAGTACTTC	CAIKSGESYEQYF
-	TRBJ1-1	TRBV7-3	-	TGTGCCAGCAGCTTTTTGCCAGGGTCAAGGGGTACTACTGAAGCTTTCTTT	CASSFLPGSRGTTEAFF
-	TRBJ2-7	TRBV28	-	TGTGCCAGCAATACTGAGGGAGGTATCTCCTACGAGCAGTACTTC	CASNTEGGISYEQYF
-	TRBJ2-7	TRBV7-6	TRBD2	TGTGCCAGCAGCCGCCTCAGCGGGGGGGTGATGCTAGAGCAGTACTTC	CASSRLSGGVMLEQYF
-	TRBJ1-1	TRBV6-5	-	TGTGCCAGCAGTCCCGGACAGCAGAACACTGAAGCTTTCTTT	CASSPGQQNTEAFF
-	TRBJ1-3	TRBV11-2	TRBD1	TGTGCCAGCAGCGACCGGGACAGGCAATTCCTCTCTGGAAACACCATATATTTT	CASSDRDRQFLSGNTIYF
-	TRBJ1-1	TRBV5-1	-	TGCGCCAGCAGGGGGGGTCAAGAAGCTTTCTTT	CASRGGQEAFF
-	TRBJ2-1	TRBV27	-	TGTGCCAGCAGTCCAGCGAGTACCTACAATGAGCAGTTCTTC	CASSPASTYNEQFF
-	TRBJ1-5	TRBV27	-	TGTGCCAGCAGTTTATTCCCGGACAGCCTCAATCAGCCCCAGCATTTT	CASSLFPDSLNQPQHF
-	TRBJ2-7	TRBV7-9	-	TGTTCCAGCAGCTGGGCAGACTACGAGCAGTACTTC	CSSSWADYEQYF
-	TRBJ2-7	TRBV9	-	TGTGCCAGCAGCTTGGGGCCGGGTTCTAGTACGAGAGCGAGCGAGCAGTACTTC	CASSLGPGSSTRASEQYF
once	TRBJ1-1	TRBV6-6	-	TGTGCCAGCAGTACCTTTAACAGGGAATTGAACACTGAAGCTTTCTTT	CASSTFNRELNTEAFF
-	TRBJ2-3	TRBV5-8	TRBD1	TGTGCCAGCAACCGGGACAGGGGGCTAGATACGCAGTATTTT	CASNRDRGLDTQYF
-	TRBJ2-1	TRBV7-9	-	TGTGCCAGCGTGACAGGCCGGGATGAGCAGTTCTTC	CASVTGRDEQFF
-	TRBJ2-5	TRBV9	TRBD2	TGTGCCAGCAGCGTAGACCGGGGGGGCCGAGAGACCCAGTACTTC	CASSVDRGGRETQYF
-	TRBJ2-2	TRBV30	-	TGTGCCTGGAGTTTACAGGGAGAGGACACCGGGGAGCTGTTTTTT	CAWSLQGEDTGELFF
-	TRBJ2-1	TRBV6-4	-	TGTGCCAGCAGTGACTCTGCGGGCTCCTACAATGAGCAGTTCTTC	CASSDSAGSYNEQFF
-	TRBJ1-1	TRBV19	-	TGTGCCAGTAGTATAGTTTGGGAGATGAACACTGAAGCTTTCTTT	CASSIVWEMNTEAFF
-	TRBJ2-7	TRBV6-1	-	TGTGCCAGCAGTGAAGCCCTACAGGCCGTAAACTACGAGCAGTACTTC	CASSEALQAVNYEQYF
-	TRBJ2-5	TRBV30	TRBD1	TGTGCCTGGAGTGTTATATTAGGGGGCGCGCAGACCCAGTACTTC	CAWSVILGGAQTQYF
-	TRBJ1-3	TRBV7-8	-	TGTGCCAGCAGCTCCCAACTAGGAAACACCATATATTTT	CASSSQLGNTIYF
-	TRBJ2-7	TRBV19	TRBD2	TGTGCCAGTAGGCCTACTAGCGGGGGCTCCTACGAGCAGTACTTC	CASRPTSGGSYEQYF
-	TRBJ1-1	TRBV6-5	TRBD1	TGTGCCAGCAGCGCCGGGACAGGGTTGAACACTGAAGCTTTCTTT	CASSAGTGLNTEAFF